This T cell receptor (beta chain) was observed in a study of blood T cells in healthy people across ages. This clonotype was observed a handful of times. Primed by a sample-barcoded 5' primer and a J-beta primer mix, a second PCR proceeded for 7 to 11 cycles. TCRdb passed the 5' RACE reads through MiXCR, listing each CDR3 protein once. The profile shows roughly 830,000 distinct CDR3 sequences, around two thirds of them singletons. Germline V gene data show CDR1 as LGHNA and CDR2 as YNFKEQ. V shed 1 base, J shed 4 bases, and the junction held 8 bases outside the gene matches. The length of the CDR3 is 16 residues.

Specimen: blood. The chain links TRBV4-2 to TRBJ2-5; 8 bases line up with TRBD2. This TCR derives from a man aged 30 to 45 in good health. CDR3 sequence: CASSQAASGSGETQYF. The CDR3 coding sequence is TGTGCCAGCAGCCAAGCGGCTAGCGGGTCGGGAGAGACCCAGTACTTC.